This T cell receptor (beta chain) was obtained from a study of cytomegalovirus exposure and HLA in healthy donors. Study information: Earlier sequencing of some 180 million T cells yielded 90 million to 140 million unique TCR beta sequences. The study's findings and limits: Other equally common chains were less clonally expanded than HLA-associated TCR beta chains, a later analysis showed. Presence/absence analyses assumed roughly uniform sequencing depth across donors, which may not hold. Likely technical artifact: a cluster of highly shared sequence variants.

In regard to this clone: Its antigen is unidentified. At one end the junction does not follow the germline gene, possibly because of a read error.

The primer mix had 60 Vbeta and 13 Jbeta primers. Generated by immunoSEQ multiplex PCR, the TCRdb table keeps only in-frame clones and is missing some. The sample lists roughly 44,000 clones, roughly 80% occurring once. The CDR3 has 15 residues. The germline V gene has CDR1 SEHNR and CDR2 FQNEAQ (reference sequence). This sequence was found in a man aged 45-65 years in good health and CMV-seronegative. The specimen sequenced was PBMCs. J is TRBJ2-7 and V is TRBV7-9, with 8 bases matching TRBD2. The CDR3 region is CSSSFMGTSSYEQYF. In DNA, the CDR3 is TGTTCCAGCAGCTTTATGGGGACTAGCTCCTACGAGCAGTACTTC.